The 3 T cell receptor beta chains below all came from one sample that was sequenced in a study of shared clonotypes between healthy human individuals. Sequencing was performed with immunoSEQ multiplex PCR; in TCRdb, only in-frame clones are kept and a portion is missing. The profile covers some 1 million clones, with 75% appearing a single time and about 1.5% taken by the ten largest. Sequencing input: memory CD4+ T cells sorted from blood. Regarding subset: CD45RA-negative fraction. These receptors all stem from a man between 18 and 29 years old in good health.

V usage is TRBV18 and J usage is TRBJ2-7; a weak D match, TRBD1 (5 bases). From germline, CDR1 is KGHSH and CDR2 LQKENI. With 4 bases removed from V and 3 bases from J, the gap between germline ends came to 13 bases. The CDR3 is 14 amino acids. The CDR3 loop is CASSREGVSYEQYF. DNA of the CDR3: TGTGCCAGCTCACGGGAAGGGGTCAGCTACGAGCAGTACTTC.

A word on this clone: A much larger clone differs from this one at a single base, so this may be a read error. Different DNA sequences within this sample yield the same CDR3. The chain couples TRBV30 to TRBJ1-5, with 7 bases fitting TRBD1. CDR3 length equals 15 residues. Germline V gene data show CDR1 as GTSNPN and CDR2 as SVGIG (reference sequence). CDR3 loop: CAWSRTGNSNQPQHF. CDR3 DNA: TGTGCCTGGAGTCGGACAGGAAATAGCAATCAGCCTCAGCATTTT.

This clone has just a few counts. The chain recombines TRBV15 with TRBJ1-6; D unresolved. The CDR3 loop spans 14 amino acids. The germline V gene encodes CDR1 LNHNV and CDR2 YYDKDF (reference sequence). V lost 0 bases to trimming and J lost 8 bases, with 8 bases between them. The CDR3 is CATSREYGHSPLHF. The CDR3, as DNA: TGTGCCACCAGCAGAGAGTACGGACATTCACCCCTCCACTTT. Combining the CDR3 with reference TRBV15 and TRBJ1-6 gives the whole variable domain DAMVIQNPRYQVTQFGKPVTLSCSQTLNHNVMYWYQQKSSQAPKLLFHYYDKDFNNEADTPDNFQSRRPNTSFCFLDIRSPGLGDTAMYLCATSREYGHSPLHFGNGTRLTVT.